These T cell receptor beta chains were read from a single sample in a study of blood T cell repertoires in COVID-19. Repertoires were generated with immunoSEQ multiplex PCR, while TCRdb's copy carries only in-frame clones and drops some. The profile shows 250,000 to 350,000 clones, roughly 90% of them singletons. The sample was peripheral blood. The receptors come from a young man with active or convalescent COVID-19. Each CDR3 is given with its conserved first and last residue. Each record gives: J gene, V gene, D gene, CDR3 DNA, CDR3 protein. A D gene is named only where the DNA matches it firmly.

>TRBJ2-2|TRBV19|.
TGTGCCACCTCAGGGTTTGTAAATTACAACACCGGGGAGCTGTTTTTT
CATSGFVNYNTGELFF
>TRBJ2-5|TRBV2|TRBD2
TGTGCCAGCAGTGAAGTACTAGCGGGCCTTGGGCAAGAGACCCAGTACTTC
CASSEVLAGLGQETQYF
>TRBJ1-1|TRBV27|.
TGTGCCAGCAGTTCCTCGGACAGCTTGAACACTGAAGCTTTCTTT
CASSSSDSLNTEAFF
>TRBJ1-1|TRBV29-1|.
TGCAGCGTTGACAGGAAGAACACTGAAGCTTTCTTT
CSVDRKNTEAFF
>TRBJ1-2|TRBV6-5|TRBD1
TGTGCCAGCAGTCCGGACAGGGGGCGCGTTGGCTACACCTTC
CASSPDRGRVGYTF
>TRBJ2-5|TRBV11-2|TRBD2
TGTGCCAGCAGCTTAACCCTAGCGGACCAAGAGACCCAGTACTTC
CASSLTLADQETQYF
>TRBJ1-2|TRBV6-1|TRBD1
TGTGCCAGCAGTGACGGGACAGGAGCCTTCTATGGCTACACCTTC
CASSDGTGAFYGYTF
>TRBJ1-2|TRBV3-1/TRBV3-2|.
TGTGCCAGCAGCCAAGAACCGGACACGGACTATGGCTACACCTTC
CASSQEPDTDYGYTF
>TRBJ1-6|TRBV6-2/TRBV6-3|.
TGTGCCAGCAGTTTGGGAGAGCGTTCACCCCTCCACTTT
CASSLGERSPLHF
>TRBJ2-5|TRBV5-1|TRBD1
TGCGCCAGCAGCTTCGACAGGGCAGAGACCCAGTACTTC
CASSFDRAETQYF
>TRBJ2-3|TRBV5-1|.
TGCGCCCGCAGCTACACGGCGGGGGAGGGGGCAGATACGCAGTATTTT
CARSYTAGEGADTQYF
>TRBJ1-3|TRBV5-1|.
TGCGCCAGCAGCTTGGGACAGTTCGGAAACACCATATATTTT
CASSLGQFGNTIYF